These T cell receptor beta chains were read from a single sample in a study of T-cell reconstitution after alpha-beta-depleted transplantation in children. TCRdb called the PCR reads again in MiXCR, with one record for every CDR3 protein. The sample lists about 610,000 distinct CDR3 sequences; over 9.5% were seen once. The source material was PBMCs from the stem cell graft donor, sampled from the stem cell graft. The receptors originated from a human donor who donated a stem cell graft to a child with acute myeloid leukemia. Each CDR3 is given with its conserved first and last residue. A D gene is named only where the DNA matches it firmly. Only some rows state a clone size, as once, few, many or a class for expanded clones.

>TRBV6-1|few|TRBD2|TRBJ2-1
CASSPRGLAGNEQFF
TGTGCCAGCAGTCCCAGGGGACTAGCGGGCAATGAGCAGTTCTTC
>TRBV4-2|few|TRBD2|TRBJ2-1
CASSQEASGTNNEQFF
TGTGCCAGCAGCCAAGAGGCTAGCGGGACTAACAATGAGCAGTTCTTC
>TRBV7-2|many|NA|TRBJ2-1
CASSRGPFGNEQFF
TGTGCCAGCAGCCGCGGACCCTTTGGCAATGAGCAGTTCTTC
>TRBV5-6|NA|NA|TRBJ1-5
CASSRGQSINQPQHF
TGTGCCAGCAGCCGCGGACAGTCCATAAATCAGCCCCAGCATTTT
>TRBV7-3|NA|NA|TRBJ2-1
CASSKTEVAIHEQFF
TGTGCCAGCAGTAAGACGGAGGTAGCCATCCATGAGCAGTTCTTC
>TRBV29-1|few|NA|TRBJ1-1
CSAHGTSTNTEAFF
TGCAGCGCCCACGGGACTTCCACGAACACTGAAGCTTTCTTT
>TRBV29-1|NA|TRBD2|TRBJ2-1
CSVALLADNEQFF
TGCAGCGTTGCTTTACTAGCGGACAATGAGCAGTTCTTC
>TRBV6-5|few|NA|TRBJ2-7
CASSYSKMINYEQYF
TGTGCCAGCAGTTACTCGAAAATGATAAACTACGAGCAGTACTTC
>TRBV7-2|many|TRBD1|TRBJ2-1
CASRTQGDNEQFF
TGTGCCAGCAGGACACAGGGGGATAATGAGCAGTTCTTC
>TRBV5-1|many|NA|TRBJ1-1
CASSLVGSTEAFF
TGCGCCAGCAGCTTGGTAGGGAGCACTGAAGCTTTCTTT
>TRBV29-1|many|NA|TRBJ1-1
CSVEGIQGGNTEAFF
TGCAGCGTTGAAGGGATACAGGGAGGGAACACTGAAGCTTTCTTT
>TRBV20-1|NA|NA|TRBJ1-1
CSARTEAFF
TGCAGTGCTCGGACTGAAGCTTTCTTT
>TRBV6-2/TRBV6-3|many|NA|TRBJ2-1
CASSYLASVGNEQFF
TGTGCCAGCAGTTACTTGGCTAGCGTGGGCAATGAGCAGTTCTTC
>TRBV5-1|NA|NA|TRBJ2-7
CASSTSGTHSYEQYF
TGCGCCAGCAGCACCTCCGGGACACATTCCTACGAGCAGTACTTC
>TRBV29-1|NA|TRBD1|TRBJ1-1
CSVGTGMNTEAYF
TGCAGCGTTGGGACAGGTATGAACACTGAAGCTTACTTT
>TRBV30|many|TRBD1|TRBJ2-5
CAWSGLRGQGETQYF
TGTGCCTGGAGTGGCCTCCGCGGACAGGGAGAGACCCAGTACTTC
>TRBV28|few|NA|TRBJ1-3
CASSSAPGTQAGNTIYF
TGTGCCAGCAGCAGCGCCCCAGGGACCCAGGCTGGAAACACCATATATTTT
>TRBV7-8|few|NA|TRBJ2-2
CATRGAVRGTGELFF
TGTGCCACCCGCGGGGCAGTTAGAGGCACCGGGGAGCTGTTTTTT
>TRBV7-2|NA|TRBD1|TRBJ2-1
CASSFFTTGAYNEQFF
TGTGCCAGCAGCTTTTTCACGACAGGGGCATACAATGAGCAGTTCTTC
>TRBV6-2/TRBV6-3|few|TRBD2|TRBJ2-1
CASIAGLAGPRYYNEQFF
TGTGCCAGCATAGCGGGACTAGCGGGACCGAGGTACTACAATGAGCAGTTCTTC
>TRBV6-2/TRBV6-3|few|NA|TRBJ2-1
CASSYSREFDEQFF
TGTGCCAGCAGTTACTCGAGGGAGTTCGATGAGCAGTTCTTC
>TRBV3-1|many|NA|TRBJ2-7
CASSQEMEGRGGYEQYF
TGTGCCAGCAGCCAAGAGATGGAGGGCAGGGGGGGCTACGAGCAGTACTTC
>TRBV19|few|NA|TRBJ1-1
CASSIRVNTEAFF
TGTGCCAGTAGTATTCGAGTGAACACTGAAGCTTTCTTT
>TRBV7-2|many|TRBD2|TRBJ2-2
CASSWELAGARTGELFF
TGTGCCAGCAGCTGGGAACTAGCGGGAGCGAGGACCGGGGAGCTGTTTTTT
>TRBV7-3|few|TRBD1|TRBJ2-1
CASSFRDRGFNEQFF
TGTGCCAGCAGCTTCCGGGACAGGGGATTCAATGAGCAGTTCTTC
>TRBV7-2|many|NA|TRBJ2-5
CASSFRSVQETQYF
TGTGCCAGCAGCTTTCGGAGCGTACAAGAGACCCAGTACTTC
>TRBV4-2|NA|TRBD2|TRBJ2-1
CASSQDQGVAGGPFYNEQFF
TGTGCCAGCAGCCAAGATCAGGGAGTAGCGGGAGGGCCTTTCTACAATGAGCAGTTCTTC
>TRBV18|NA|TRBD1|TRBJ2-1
CASSPSTGEETQFF
TGTGCCAGCTCACCATCGACAGGGGAGGAGACCCAGTTCTTC
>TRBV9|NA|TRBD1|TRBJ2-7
CASTRTGTSYEQYF
TGTGCCAGCACCCGGACAGGGACGTCCTACGAGCAGTACTTC
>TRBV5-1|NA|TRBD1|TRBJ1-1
CASSLGGTGMTEAFF
TGCGCCAGCAGCTTGGGAGGGACAGGGATGACTGAAGCTTTCTTT
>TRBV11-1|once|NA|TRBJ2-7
CASSFPGRDFRLEQYF
TGTGCCAGCAGCTTCCCCGGCCGGGACTTCCGATTGGAGCAGTACTTC
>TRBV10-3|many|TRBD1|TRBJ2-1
CAIMNRDSSYNEQFF
TGTGCCATCATGAACCGGGACAGCTCCTACAATGAGCAGTTCTTC
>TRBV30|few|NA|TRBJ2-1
CARVADYNEQFF
TGTGCCCGGGTCGCGGACTACAATGAGCAGTTCTTC
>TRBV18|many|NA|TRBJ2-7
CASSRSGSYEQYF
TGTGCCAGCTCACGGTCTGGTTCCTACGAGCAGTACTTC